This T cell receptor beta chain was captured in a study of CD8 T cells in cerebrospinal fluid in Alzheimer's disease. Every participant was in good physical condition without acute infectious disease. For droplet-based sequencing, live CSF cells were sorted using a live/dead marker. Per germline, CDR1 SEHNR and CDR2 FQNEAQ (reference sequence). There are 16 residues in the CDR3. This clonotype is deemed medium-sized by its frequency. As yet, its antigen is unknown. General observations from the study: Versus healthy subjects, Alzheimer's patients more often had clones of at least 3%.

CSF cells underwent 10X single-cell V(D)J and 5' gene-expression profiling. TCRdb reprocessed the 10x single-cell sequencing reads and keeps a single row for each CDR3 protein, giving no DNA. This table lists roughly 1,500 distinct CDR3 sequences. The rearrangement uses TRBV7-9 and TRBJ1-6; TCRdb's assignment of TRBD1 cannot be checked, as there is no DNA. The sequenced material came from cerebrospinal fluid. The receptor was isolated from a human donor with Alzheimer's disease. CDR3: CASSYTTTAVNSPLHF.